Below are 30 T cell receptor beta chains sequenced from a single sample in a study of T cells after yellow fever vaccination. TCRdb re-called the 5' RACE reads with MiXCR, one entry per CDR3 protein. The sample lists more than 95,000 distinct CDR3 sequences, roughly 15% occurring once. The sample consisted of CD8+ T cells sorted from PBMCs, taken 5 days after the yellow fever booster vaccination. The receptors stem from a man younger than 35 who received the YFV17D yellow fever vaccine.

The chain uses TRBV6-5 and TRBJ2-3; D possibly matches TRBD1 or TRBD2 (6 bases each). The CDR3 is made up of 16 amino acids. The V gene lost 0 bases and the J gene lost 2 bases, with 12 bases spanning the gap. Germline assignment: CDR1 MNHEY and CDR2 SVGAGI. This chain's CDR3 is CASSYSGGLPTDTQYF. CDR3 in DNA: TGTGCCAGCAGTTACTCAGGGGGACTTCCCACAGATACGCAGTATTTT.

The V and J genes are TRBV12-3 or TRBV12-4 and TRBJ2-1; D call uncertain. The V end lost 8 bases, the J end lost 4 bases, and 15 bases lay between the germline ends. There are 14 residues in the CDR3. CDR3 DNA: TGTGCCAGCGCCCCGGATGGTGGATACAATGAGCAGTTCTTC. Translation gives CASAPDGGYNEQFF.

The chain joins TRBV6-1 to TRBJ2-7; perhaps TRBD2 as D (5 bases). This CDR3 region has 12 residues. V was pared by 4 bases and J by 7 bases, with 11 bases between. Germline loops: CDR1 MNHNS, CDR2 SASEGT. DNA of the CDR3: TGTGCCAGCAGTGTGGCTAGCTGGGAGCAGTACGTC. Residues: CASSVASWEQYV.

The V and J genes are TRBV12-3 or TRBV12-4 and TRBJ2-7; D not resolved. The ends were cut back, 3 bases at V and 0 bases at J, with 3 bases in the middle. The CDR3 runs 12 residues. Here the CDR3 reads CASSFGSYEQYV. DNA of the CDR3: TGTGCCAGCAGTTTCGGCTCCTACGAGCAGTACGTC.

This clonotype turned up a few times. This chain uses TRBV6-5 with TRBJ2-5; 7 bases are shared with TRBD1. The CDR3 spans 15 residues. Germline trimming cut 2 bases from V and 2 bases from J; bases unmatched to any gene: 5. The germline CDR1 and CDR2 sequences are MNHEY and SVGAGI. Here the CDR3 reads CASSYRLDRQETQYF. The DNA of the CDR3 is TGTGCCAGCAGTTACCGTTTGGACAGGCAAGAGACCCAGTACTTC.

The CDR3 loop is CASSRGTGDQETQYF. The CDR3 nucleotides read TGCGCCAGCAGCAGAGGGACAGGGGATCAAGAGACCCAGTACTTC. V is TRBV4-3 and J is TRBJ2-5; 10 bases map to TRBD1. V lost 5 bases to trimming and J lost 2 bases; unmatched junction nucleotides: 5. CDR1 is LGHNA, CDR2 YSLEER, per germline. CDR3 length: 15 amino acids.

The chain uses TRBV13 and TRBJ2-2, with unresolved D. The CDR3 covers 15 residues. The V and J ends lost 0 bases and 1 base respectively, with 6 bases between them. The germline gives CDR1 PRHDT, CDR2 FYEKMQ (reference sequence). CDR3 amino acids: CASSLGTLNTGELFF. CDR3 sequence (DNA): TGTGCCAGCAGCTTAGGGACCTTGAACACCGGGGAGCTGTTTTTT.

Written as DNA, the CDR3 is TGTGCCAGCAGTTACGACAGGGTTAGGCAAGAGACCCAGTACTTC. It specifies CASSYDRVRQETQYF. The chain combines TRBV6-2 or TRBV6-3 with TRBJ2-5, with TRBD1 matching 7 bases. The V and J ends lost 2 bases and 2 bases, in that order; junction bases with no gene match: 5. The CDR3 contains 15 residues. Germline CDR1 reads MNHEY; CDR2 reads SVGEGT.

This clonotype was recorded a few times. The chain is built from TRBV4-3 and TRBJ1-5; D is ambiguous. Trimming removed 1 base at V and 5 bases at J, with 6 bases between. Germline V lookup: CDR1 LGHNA, CDR2 YSLEER. CDR3 length: 13 amino acids. The CDR3 reads CASSQVIYQPQHF. CDR3 bases: TGCGCCAGCAGCCAAGTGATATATCAGCCCCAGCATTTT.

In nucleotides, the CDR3 is TGCGCCAGCAGCCAAGATTTCTTCTCGGGGGAGCTGTTTTTT. Protein: CASSQDFFSGELFF. This chain joins TRBV4-1 and TRBJ2-2; no definite D call. The CDR3 totals 14 residues. The germline gives CDR1 MGHRA, CDR2 YSYEKL. V lost 0 bases and J 8 bases, leaving 10 bases between the germline ends.

This clonotype was detected a few times. CDR3 sequence (DNA): TGTGCCAGTAACCTCCGGCTCGGGACGCAGTATTTT. Amino acid sequence: CASNLRLGTQYF. The rearrangement links TRBV7-9 to TRBJ2-3; D remains unclear. The CDR3 has 12 amino acids. The V end was cut by 9 bases, the J end by 9 bases, with 16 bases between. Germline V gene lookup returns CDR1 SEHNR and CDR2 FQNEAQ (reference sequence).

The V call is TRBV6-5, the J call TRBJ2-3, with a tentative D call TRBD1 (5 bases). Germline-derived CDR1 and CDR2 are MNHEY and SVGAGI. This CDR3 contains 12 residues. The V and J ends lost 6 bases and 9 bases respectively, with 13 bases between them. This chain's CDR3 is CASRLGSGTQYF. The DNA of the CDR3 is TGTGCCAGCAGGCTCGGGTCAGGGACGCAGTATTTT.

This clonotype turned up a few times. CDR3 amino acids: CASFFQGGYTF. The CDR3 nucleotides read TGTGCCAGCTTCTTTCAGGGAGGCTACACCTTC. The chain carries TRBV5-4 and TRBJ1-2, with a weak D call TRBD1 (5 bases). V lost 7 bases and J lost 8, with 12 bases in between. The CDR3 consists of 11 residues. Germline CDR1 and CDR2: SGHNT and YYREEE (reference sequence).

This clonotype came up a few times. The V call is TRBV7-9, the J call TRBJ2-1; no clear D gene. CDR3 length equals 13 residues. CDR1 is SEHNR and CDR2 is FQNEAQ in the germline V gene (reference sequence). Trimming shortened V by 7 bases and J by 5 bases, and 12 bases separated the two germline ends. This CDR3 reads CASKGMADNEQFF. DNA of the CDR3: TGTGCCAGCAAGGGTATGGCTGACAATGAGCAGTTCTTC.

The chain employs TRBV12-3 or TRBV12-4 and TRBJ2-1; D gene unclear. This CDR3 contains 14 residues. Between the trimmed V and J ends, which lost 2 bases and 2 bases, there was a span of 7 bases. The CDR3 coding sequence is TGTGCCAGCAGTTTAATTGAGACCTACAATGAGCAGTTCTTC. Translating it yields CASSLIETYNEQFF.

This clonotype was seen a few times. The rearrangement links TRBV30 to TRBJ1-2; a possible D gene is TRBD1 (6 bases). The germline V and J ends were trimmed by 8 bases and 7 bases, with 17 bases remaining between them. Germline V lookup: CDR1 GTSNPN, CDR2 SVGIG (reference sequence). The CDR3 runs to 12 residues. The CDR3 region is CAGGGGRPGYTF. As DNA, the CDR3 is TGTGCCGGAGGCGGGGGCAGGCCTGGCTACACCTTC.

This clonotype was counted only a few times. V and J are TRBV5-1 and TRBJ2-1, with D possibly being TRBD2 (5 bases). This CDR3 has 11 amino acids. The V end lost 7 bases, the J end lost 9 bases, and 11 bases lay between the germline ends. The germline V gene has CDR1 SGHRS and CDR2 YFSETQ. CDR3 residues: CASGLSGEQFF. CDR3 nucleotides: TGCGCCAGCGGACTTTCTGGTGAGCAGTTCTTC.

This clonotype was counted a few times. The chain recombines TRBV5-1 with TRBJ2-3, with 12 bases matching TRBD2. Germline V gene sequence: CDR1 SGHRS, CDR2 YFSETQ. The ends lost 3 bases at V and 0 bases at J; junction bases unmatched: 5. The CDR3 consists of 17 residues. The DNA for the CDR3 is TGCGCCAGCAGCTCCCGGACTAGCGGGGAAAGCACAGATACGCAGTATTTT. Its translation: CASSSRTSGESTDTQYF.

This clonotype is medium-sized in the sample. CDR3 sequence (DNA): TGTGCCAGCAGCTTATGGGATACTGGCCCCCTAGAGACCCAGTACTTC. Its translation: CASSLWDTGPLETQYF. This rearrangement joins TRBV7-2 to TRBJ2-5; D not resolved. V was pared by 2 bases and J by 4 bases, with 17 bases between. The CDR3 contains 16 residues. The germline gives CDR1 SGHTA, CDR2 FQGNSA. Based on the CDR3 plus reference TRBV7-2 and TRBJ2-5, the full variable domain is GAGVSQSPSNKVTEKGKDVELRCDPISGHTALYWYRQSLGQGLEFLIYFQGNSAPDKSGLPSDRFSAERTGGSVSTLTIQRTQQEDSAVYLCASSLWDTGPLETQYFGPGTRLLVL.

The rearrangement links TRBV9 to TRBJ1-1; D is uncertain. The V end was cut by 2 bases, the J end by 3 bases, with 11 bases between. The CDR3 has 14 residues. The germline CDR1 and CDR2 sequences are SGDLS and YYNGEE. This chain's CDR3 is CASSVLRTYTEAFF. The CDR3 DNA is TGTGCCAGCAGCGTTCTCAGGACCTACACTGAAGCTTTCTTT.

This clonotype has ten or more counts. The V and J genes are TRBV27 and TRBJ2-7, with TRBD1 as a possible D gene (6 bases). The CDR3 covers 13 residues. Germline loops: CDR1 MNHEY, CDR2 SMNVEV (reference sequence). Deletions cut 1 base from V and 5 bases from J, with 9 bases between. The CDR3 sequence: CASSLYRDHEQYV. CDR3 sequence (DNA): TGTGCCAGCAGTTTATACAGGGACCACGAGCAGTACGTC.

The chain is built from TRBV7-9 and TRBJ2-2; D remains ambiguous. The V gene lost 8 bases and the J gene lost 0 bases, with 10 bases spanning the gap. Per germline, CDR1 SEHNR and CDR2 FQNEAQ (reference sequence). The CDR3 spans 14 residues. CDR3 DNA sequence: TGTGCCAGCGGGGTCATACCGAACACCGGGGAGCTGTTTTTT. Translated: CASGVIPNTGELFF.

The chain links TRBV4-3 to TRBJ2-1; D remains unclear. Trimming stripped 4 bases from V and 0 bases from J, with 13 bases between. The germline V gene encodes CDR1 LGHNA and CDR2 YSLEER. The CDR3 length is 16 residues. The CDR3 sequence: CASSPREPSSYNEQFF. CDR3 coding DNA: TGCGCCAGCAGCCCTCGTGAGCCGAGCTCCTACAATGAGCAGTTCTTC.

The gene calls are TRBV4-1 and TRBJ2-1; the D gene is possibly TRBD1 (6 bases). From germline, CDR1 is MGHRA and CDR2 YSYEKL. The CDR3 spans 15 residues. Trimming removed 5 bases at V and 2 bases at J, with 13 bases between. The chain's CDR3 is CASSIVPGAYNEQFF. The CDR3 DNA is TGCGCCAGCAGCATAGTTCCAGGGGCCTACAATGAGCAGTTCTTC.

This clonotype has a single count. The chain is built from TRBV4-3 and TRBJ1-1, with D perhaps matching TRBD1 (6 bases). Germline V gives CDR1 LGHNA, CDR2 YSLEER. The CDR3 has 14 residues. The V end lost 4 bases, the J end lost 3 bases, and 12 bases lay between the germline ends. Here the CDR3 DNA reads TGCGCCAGCAGCCTAAGTGCAGGGGACACTGAAGCTTTCTTT. It specifies CASSLSAGDTEAFF.

The CDR3 nucleotides read TGTGCCAGCAGTCACATGACAGGGTTTGGTGAAAAACTGTTTTTT. Protein product: CASSHMTGFGEKLFF. The V gene is TRBV6-5, the J gene TRBJ1-4; 7 nucleotides match TRBD1. Trimming at V came to 5 bases and at J to 7 bases, leaving 10 bases not matched to a gene. The CDR3 consists of 15 residues. Germline V gene lookup returns CDR1 MNHEY and CDR2 SVGAGI.

The V call is TRBV6-5, the J call TRBJ1-2; D may be TRBD1 (5 bases). Trimming removed 6 bases from V and 8 bases from J, with 19 bases in between. The germline CDR1 and CDR2 sequences are MNHEY and SVGAGI. This CDR3 has 14 residues. In DNA form, the CDR3 reads TGTGCCAGCAGATCGACGGGGGGATGGTTCGGCTACACCTTC. As protein: CASRSTGGWFGYTF.

The gene calls are TRBV11-2 and TRBJ1-2; weak D call: TRBD1 (5 bases). Germline-derived CDR1 and CDR2 are SGHAT and FQNNGV. Trimming cost V 5 bases and J 5 bases, with 18 bases left between them. This CDR3 has 15 residues. The CDR3 nucleotides read TGTGCCAGCAGCATAGTTGTCCAGGGTCGGTATGGCTACACCTTC. The encoded protein is CASSIVVQGRYGYTF. Complete variable domain (other parts from reference TRBV11-2 and TRBJ1-2): EAGVAQSPRYKIIEKRQSVAFWCNPISGHATLYWYQQILGQGPKLLIQFQNNGVVDDSQLPKDRFSAERLKGVDSTLKIQPAKLEDSAVYLCASSIVVQGRYGYTFGSGTRLTVV.

The chain has TRBV5-5 and TRBJ2-1; D might be TRBD1 (5 bases). This CDR3 region has 14 residues. Germline CDR1 is SGHKS and CDR2 is YYEKEE (reference sequence). V lost 4 bases to trimming and J lost 1 base, with 9 bases between them. This CDR3 is CASSGAPSYNEQFF. The DNA of the CDR3 is TGTGCCAGCAGCGGGGCGCCATCCTACAATGAGCAGTTCTTC.

There are a few counts of this clonotype. V gene TRBV11-2 combines with J gene TRBJ2-5; D uncertain. This CDR3 spans 15 amino acids. Germline loops: CDR1 SGHAT, CDR2 FQNNGV. Deletions cut 1 base from V and 5 bases from J, with 14 bases between. The CDR3 region is CASSLVVGSMETQYF. As DNA, the CDR3 is TGTGCCAGCAGCTTAGTTGTAGGTAGCATGGAGACCCAGTACTTC.